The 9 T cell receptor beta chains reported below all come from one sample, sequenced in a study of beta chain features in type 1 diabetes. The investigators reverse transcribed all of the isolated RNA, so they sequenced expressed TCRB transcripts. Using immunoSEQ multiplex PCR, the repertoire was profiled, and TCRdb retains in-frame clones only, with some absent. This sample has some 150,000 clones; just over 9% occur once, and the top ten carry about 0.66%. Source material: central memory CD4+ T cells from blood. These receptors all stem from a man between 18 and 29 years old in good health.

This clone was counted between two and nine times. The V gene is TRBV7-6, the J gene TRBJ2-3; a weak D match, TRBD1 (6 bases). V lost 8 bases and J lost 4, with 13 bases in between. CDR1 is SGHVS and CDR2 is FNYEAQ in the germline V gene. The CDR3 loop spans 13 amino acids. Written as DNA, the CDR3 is TGTGCCAGCCAGTTAGCAGGGGCAGATACGCAGTATTTT. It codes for CASQLAGADTQYF.

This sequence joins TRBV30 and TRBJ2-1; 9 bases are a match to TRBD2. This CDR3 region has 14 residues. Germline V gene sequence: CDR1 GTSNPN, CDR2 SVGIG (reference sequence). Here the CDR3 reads CALGSGGTYNEQFF. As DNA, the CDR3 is TGTGCTCTAGGGAGCGGGGGGACTTACAATGAGCAGTTCTTC.

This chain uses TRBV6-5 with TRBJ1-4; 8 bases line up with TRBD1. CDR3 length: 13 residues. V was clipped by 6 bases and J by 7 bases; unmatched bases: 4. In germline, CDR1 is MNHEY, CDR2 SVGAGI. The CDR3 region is CASRADRGEKLFF. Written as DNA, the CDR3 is TGTGCCAGCAGGGCTGACAGGGGTGAAAAACTGTTTTTT.

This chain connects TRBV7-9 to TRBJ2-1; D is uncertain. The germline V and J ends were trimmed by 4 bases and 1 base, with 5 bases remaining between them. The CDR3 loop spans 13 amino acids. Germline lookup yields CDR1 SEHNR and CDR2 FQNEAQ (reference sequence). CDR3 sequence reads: CASSSESYNEQFF. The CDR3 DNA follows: TGTGCCAGCAGCTCGGAGTCCTACAATGAGCAGTTCTTC.

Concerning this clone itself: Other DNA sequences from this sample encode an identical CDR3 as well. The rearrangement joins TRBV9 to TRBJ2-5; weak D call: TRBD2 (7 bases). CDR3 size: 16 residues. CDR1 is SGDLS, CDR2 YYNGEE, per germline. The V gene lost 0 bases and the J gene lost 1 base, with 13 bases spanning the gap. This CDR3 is CASSVVGGRGQETQYF. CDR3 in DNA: TGTGCCAGCAGCGTAGTCGGGGGGCGAGGCCAAGAGACCCAGTACTTC. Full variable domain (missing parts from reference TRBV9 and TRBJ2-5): DSGVTQTPKHLITATGQRVTLRCSPRSGDLSVYWYQQSLDQGLQFLIQYYNGEERAKGNILERFSAQQFPDLHSELNLSSLELGDSALYFCASSVVGGRGQETQYFGPGTRLLVL.

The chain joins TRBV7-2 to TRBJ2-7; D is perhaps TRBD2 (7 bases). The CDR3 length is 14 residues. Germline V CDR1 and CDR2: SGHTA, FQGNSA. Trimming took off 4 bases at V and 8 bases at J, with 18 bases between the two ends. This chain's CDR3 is CASSSRGGDRKQYF. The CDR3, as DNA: TGTGCCAGCAGCTCTAGGGGGGGGGATAGAAAGCAGTACTTC.

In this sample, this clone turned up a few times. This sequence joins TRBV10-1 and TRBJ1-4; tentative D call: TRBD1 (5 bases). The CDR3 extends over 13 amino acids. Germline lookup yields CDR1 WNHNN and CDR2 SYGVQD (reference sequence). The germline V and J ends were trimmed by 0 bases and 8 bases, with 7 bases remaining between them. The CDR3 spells CASSESTDEKLFF. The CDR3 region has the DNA TGCGCCAGCAGTGAGTCGACAGACGAAAAACTGTTTTTT.

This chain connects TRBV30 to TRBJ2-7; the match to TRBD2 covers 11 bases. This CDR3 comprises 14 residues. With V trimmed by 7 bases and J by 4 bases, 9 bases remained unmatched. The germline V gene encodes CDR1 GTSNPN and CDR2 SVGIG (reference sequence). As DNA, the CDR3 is TGTGCCTCCCGAACTAGCGGGGGCAGGTACGAGCAGTACTTC. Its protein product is CASRTSGGRYEQYF.

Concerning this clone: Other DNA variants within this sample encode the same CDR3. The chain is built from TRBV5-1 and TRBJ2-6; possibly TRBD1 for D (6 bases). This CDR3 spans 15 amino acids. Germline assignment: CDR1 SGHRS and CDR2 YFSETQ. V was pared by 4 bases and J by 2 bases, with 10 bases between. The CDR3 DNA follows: TGCGCCAGCAGCCTCGCAGGGGCTGGGGCCAACGTCCTGACTTTC. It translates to CASSLAGAGANVLTF.